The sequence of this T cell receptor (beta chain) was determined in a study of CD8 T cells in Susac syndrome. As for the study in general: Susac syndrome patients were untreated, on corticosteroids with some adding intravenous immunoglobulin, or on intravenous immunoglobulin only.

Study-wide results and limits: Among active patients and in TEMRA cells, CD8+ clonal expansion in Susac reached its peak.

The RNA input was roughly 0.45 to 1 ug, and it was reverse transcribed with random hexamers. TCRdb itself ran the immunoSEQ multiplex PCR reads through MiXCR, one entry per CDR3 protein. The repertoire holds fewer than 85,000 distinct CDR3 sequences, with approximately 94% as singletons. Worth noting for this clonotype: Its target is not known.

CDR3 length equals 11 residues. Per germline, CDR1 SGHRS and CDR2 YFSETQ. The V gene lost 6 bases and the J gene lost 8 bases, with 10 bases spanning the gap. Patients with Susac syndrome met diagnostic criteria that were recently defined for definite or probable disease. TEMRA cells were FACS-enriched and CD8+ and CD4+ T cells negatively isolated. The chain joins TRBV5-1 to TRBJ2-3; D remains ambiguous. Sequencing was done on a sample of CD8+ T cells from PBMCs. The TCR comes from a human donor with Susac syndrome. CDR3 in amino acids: CASTKGGTQYF. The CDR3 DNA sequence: TGCGCCAGCACTAAAGGCGGTACGCAGTATTTT. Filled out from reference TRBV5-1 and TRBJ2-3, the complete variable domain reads KAGVTQTPRYLIKTRGQQVTLSCSPISGHRSVSWYQQTPGQGLQFLFEYFSETQRNKGNFPGRFSGRQFSNSRSEMNVSTLELGDSALYLCASTKGGTQYFGPGTRLTVL.